A single sample is the source of the 8 T cell receptor beta chains below, sequenced in a study of T cell clonality in common variable immunodeficiency. General study results and limits: Reportedly, TCR beta sequences from common variable immunodeficiency showed fewer deletions and N-nucleotide insertions.

Profiled with immunoSEQ multiplex PCR; TCRdb holds only in-frame clones, not every one. The record shows 28,000 or so clones for this sample, with no singletons present. These receptors have no identified antigens. The sequenced sample was peripheral blood mononuclear cells. The origin of the receptors is a human donor with common variable immunodeficiency.

This clone was seen at least ten times. The CDR3 extends 3 residues past the end of the read, so its final part is completed from the germline J gene. V and J are TRBV5-8 and TRBJ1-2, with D maybe TRBD1 (6 bases). The ends were cut back, 0 bases at V and 6 bases at J, with 15 bases in the middle. Germline V gene lookup returns CDR1 SGHTS and CDR2 YDEGEE. CDR3 length: 15 residues. CDR3 residues: CASSLVRQGSDGYTF. CDR3 bases read: TGTGCCAGCAGCTTGGTTCGGCAGGGGAGCGATGGC.

In its sample, this clone was seen many times. The read ends 3 residues early relative to the CDR3; the germline J gene fills the gap. The chain has TRBV28 and TRBJ2-7; tentatively, D is TRBD2 (7 bases). This CDR3 comprises 15 residues. Trimming cost V 8 bases and J 2 bases, with 19 bases left between them. Germline lookup yields CDR1 MDHEN and CDR2 SYDVKM. The CDR3 is CASRLFGGGTYEQYF. The part of the CDR3 DNA that was read is TGTGCCAGCCGACTTTTTGGCGGGGGCACCTACGAG.

Partial CDR3 DNA: TGTGCCAGCAGCTTAGCGAGGGACTCTGGC. It codes for CASSLARDSG. The whole CDR3 protein reads CASSLARDSGYTF. V usage is TRBV7-2 and J usage is TRBJ1-2; D perhaps matches TRBD1 (5 bases). Coverage ceases 3 residues before the CDR3 finishes, and the germline J gene fills in the end. This CDR3 spans 13 amino acids. Germline V gene data show CDR1 as SGHTA and CDR2 as FQGNSA. With 0 bases removed from V and 7 bases from J, the gap between germline ends came to 9 bases.

This clone came up many times. The read gets to within 3 residues of the CDR3 end, and the germline J gene fills in the rest. V usage is TRBV20-1 and J usage is TRBJ2-3; TRBD2 aligns across 9 bases. CDR1 DFQATT and CDR2 SNEGSKA come from the germline V gene (reference sequence). V shed 0 bases, J shed 6 bases, and the junction held 16 bases outside the gene matches. The CDR3 is 18 residues long. Here the CDR3 reads CSARDSRGRALIGDTQYF. The covered CDR3 bases are TGCAGTGCTAGAGATTCCCGCGGGAGGGCCCTCATCGGGGATACG.

This clone was recorded at least ten times. The missing CDR3 end, 3 residues past where the read stops, is filled in from the germline J gene. V usage is TRBV7-9 and J usage is TRBJ2-7; TRBD2 matches 9 bases. V was pared by 3 bases and J by 4 bases, with 1 base of the junction left unmatched. The CDR3 length is 13 residues. Germline CDR1 is SEHNR and CDR2 is FQNEAQ (reference sequence). The CDR3 DNA, read in part, is TGTGCCAGCAGCTTGGCGGGAGGGTACGAG. This encodes CASSLAGGYE. The entire CDR3 reads CASSLAGGYEQYF. The full variable domain, with the rest looked up from reference TRBV7-9 and TRBJ2-7, is DTGVSQNPRHKITKRGQNVTFRCDPISEHNRLYWYRQTLGQGPEFLTYFQNEAQLEKSRLLSDRFSAERPKGSFSTLEIQRTEQGDSAMYLCASSLAGGYEQYFGPGTRLTVT.

At least ten counts were recorded for this clone. CDR3 DNA, as far as it was read: TGTGCCAGCTCACGACAGGAGGCCGAG. Translating gives CASSRQEAE. The CDR3 in full is CASSRQEAEQYF. The rearrangement uses TRBV18 and TRBJ2-7; TRBD1 is a possible D gene (6 bases). The DNA ends 3 residues before the CDR3 does, and the rest of the CDR3 is filled in from the germline J gene. V lost 4 bases and J lost 6, with 10 bases in between. Germline assignment: CDR1 KGHSH and CDR2 LQKENI. The length of the CDR3 is 12 residues.

This clone appeared many times. The read is 3 residues too short to cover the CDR3 end, so that end is filled in from the germline J gene. The chain links TRBV5-1 to TRBJ2-4; 12 positions agree with TRBD2. The CDR3 spans 21 residues. CDR1 and CDR2 (germline): SGHRS, YFSETQ. The V gene end was trimmed by 5 bases and the J gene end by 0 bases; junction bases not matched to a gene: 18. The CDR3 sequence: CASRPTGIRTSGTLAKNIQYF. Incomplete CDR3 DNA: TGCGCCAGCAGGCCGACAGGGATCCGGACTAGCGGGACTTTAGCCAAAAACATT.

This clone was seen only a few times. The sequenced fragment ends 3 residues before the CDR3 boundary, so the rest is inferred from the germline J gene. The V and J genes are TRBV11-2 and TRBJ2-7; perhaps TRBD2 as D (5 bases). V was shortened by 5 bases and J by 5 bases, with 19 bases between the two germline ends. Germline-derived CDR1 and CDR2 are SGHAT and FQNNGV. There are 15 residues in the CDR3. This chain's CDR3 is CASSTLRAKEDEQYF. The CDR3 bases that were read are TGTGCCAGCAGCACATTGAGGGCAAAAGAGGACGAG.